This TCR beta chain was sequenced in a study of identical twins. Study observations and caveats: Insertions were reduced in abundant cord blood beta clonotypes but not in memory repertoires. Monozygotic twins shared more out-of-frame TCR alpha than recombination models predicted. Excess sharing by twins proved weaker in beta out-of-frame sequences. The presence of invariant MAIT and iNKT cells could partly confound analyses of zero-insertion sequences.

Each CDR3 protein is one row after TCRdb ran MiXCR on the 5' RACE reads. Seen here are about 460,000 distinct CDR3 sequences, over 12% observed once, and the top ten hold around 0.52%. This clonotype was seen a single time. What it recognizes is unknown. A junction boundary mismatches the germline segment, possibly from a read error. Germline values: CDR1 SGHDN, CDR2 FVKESK. The CDR3 covers 14 residues. These data also formed part of another study, on yellow fever vaccine responses in identical twins.

The sequenced sample consisted of CD4+ T cells sorted from blood. This rearrangement joins TRBV14 to TRBJ2-5, with no clear D. The TCR comes from a woman between 18 and 29 years old in good health. CDR3 coding DNA: TGTGCCAGCAGCCAATCGTGGGCGCAAGGGACCCAGTACTTC. It specifies CASSQSWAQGTQYF.